These 5 T cell receptor beta chains originate from one sample sequenced in a study of CXCR3-negative and CXCR3-positive naive CD8 T cells. Study-wide findings and caveats: Hydrophobicity was higher for TRB CDR3s found in CXCR3-positive naive cells than in CXCR3-negative naive cells.

Through 5' RACE with UMI labels, the TRB cDNA libraries were prepared. Reprocessing the 5' RACE reads, TCRdb reports a single entry for every CDR3 protein and omits DNA. The sample includes approximately 90,000 distinct CDR3 sequences. These receptors are not linked to any known antigen. Sequenced material: naive CXCR3+ CD8+ T cells from blood. The subset is: CD45RO-CCR7+CD27+CD95- naive CD8+ T cells expressing CXCR3 (TNR3+). Source of these receptors: a human donor in good health. Some clones in this sample may be carry-over from other donors' samples.

This rearrangement joins TRBV7-9 to TRBJ2-5. Germline CDR1 SEHNR, CDR2 FQNEAQ (reference sequence). The CDR3 contains 13 residues. CDR3 amino acids: CASSTITMVPQYF.

V and J are TRBV5-1 and TRBJ2-5. The CDR3 runs to 14 residues. Germline V gene sequence: CDR1 SGHRS, CDR2 YFSETQ. This chain's CDR3 is CASSSERNQETQYF.

This sequence joins TRBV29-1 and TRBJ1-1. This CDR3 comprises 12 residues. CDR1 is SQVTM and CDR2 is ANQGSEA in the germline V gene. CDR3: CSVGRMNTEAFF.

This chain uses TRBV20-1 with TRBJ2-7; TCRdb reports TRBD1, a call that lacks DNA to check it against. This CDR3 comprises 14 residues. Germline-derived CDR1 and CDR2 are DFQATT and SNEGSKA (reference sequence). This CDR3 reads CSVREAGVFSEQYF.

This chain connects TRBV27 to TRBJ2-3; TCRdb calls TRBD1, which cannot be checked without DNA. CDR3 length: 14 amino acids. Germline V gives CDR1 MNHEY, CDR2 SMNVEV (reference sequence). CDR3 loop: CASSRTGAGDTQYF.